The T cell receptor beta chain under discussion was sequenced for a study of blood T cell repertoires in COVID-19. The wider study: Both acute and convalescent COVID-19 samples were obtained from the United States, Italy and Spain.

This CDR3 comprises 14 residues. V was cut by 8 bases and J by 7 bases, with 21 bases left in between. The germline V gene has CDR1 MDHEN and CDR2 SYDVKM. The table came from immunoSEQ multiplex PCR; TCRdb's copy has only in-frame clones and leaves some out. The sample consists of roughly 170,000 clones, roughly 70% of them appearing once. The rearrangement joins TRBV28 to TRBJ2-7; D is possibly TRBD2 (6 bases). Specimen: peripheral blood. This sequence originates from a woman at least 80 years old with acute or convalescent COVID-19. The DNA of the CDR3 is TGTGCCAGCCAGACGGGGGAGGCCCTTCTGGAGCAGTACTTC. This translates into CASQTGEALLEQYF.